This TCR beta chain derives from a study of shared clonotypes between healthy human individuals. The data were produced by immunoSEQ multiplex PCR, yet TCRdb's version contains in-frame clones alone and is incomplete. The sample has about 1.1 million clones; approximately 80% are singletons. The germline V gene has CDR1 SGHNT and CDR2 YENEEA. Unmatched junction bases numbered 3, after V lost 5 bases and J lost 3 bases. The CDR3 loop spans 13 amino acids. Material: memory CD4+ T cells from PBMCs. Documented subset: CD45RA-negative fraction. The sequence was obtained from a man between 18 and 29 years old in good health. Some clones in this sample may be carry-over from other donors' samples. This chain connects TRBV11-3 to TRBJ1-1, with TRBD1 matching over 7 bases. CDR3 coding DNA: TGTGCCAGCAGCCGCGGACAGGACACTGAAGCTTTCTTT. This translates into CASSRGQDTEAFF.